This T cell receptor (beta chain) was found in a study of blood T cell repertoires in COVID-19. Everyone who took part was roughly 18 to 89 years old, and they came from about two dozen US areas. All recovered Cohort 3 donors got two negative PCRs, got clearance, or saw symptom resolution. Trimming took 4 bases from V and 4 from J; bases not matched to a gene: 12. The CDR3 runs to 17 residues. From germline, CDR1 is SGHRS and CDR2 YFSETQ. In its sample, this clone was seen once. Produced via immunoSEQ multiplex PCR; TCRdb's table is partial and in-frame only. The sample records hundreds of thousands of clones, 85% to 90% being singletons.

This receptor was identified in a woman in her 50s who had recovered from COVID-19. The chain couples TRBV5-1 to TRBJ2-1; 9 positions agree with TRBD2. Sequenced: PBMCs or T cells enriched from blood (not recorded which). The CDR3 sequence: CASSAGGSGGLYNEQFF. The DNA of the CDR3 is TGCGCCAGCAGCGCCGGCGGTAGCGGGGGCCTATACAATGAGCAGTTCTTC.